In its sample, the clone carrying this T cell receptor beta chain was seen a few times. Measured with immunoSEQ multiplex PCR; TCRdb has only the in-frame clones, and not every one. This table has under 200,000 clones, roughly 82% appearing once. This sample is drawn from a study of blood T cell repertoires in COVID-19. V was shortened by 0 bases and J by 8 bases, with 10 bases between the two germline ends. The CDR3 is 13 amino acids. Germline V gene lookup returns CDR1 LNHDA and CDR2 SQIVND (reference sequence). This chain links TRBV19 with TRBJ1-2; D is unclear. Source material: PBMCs or T cells enriched from blood (not recorded which). The TCR originated in a man aged 35-49 years with acute COVID-19. CDR3 amino acids: CASSIDPAGGYTF. The CDR3 DNA reads TGTGCCAGTAGTATAGATCCTGCGGGGGGCTACACCTTC.